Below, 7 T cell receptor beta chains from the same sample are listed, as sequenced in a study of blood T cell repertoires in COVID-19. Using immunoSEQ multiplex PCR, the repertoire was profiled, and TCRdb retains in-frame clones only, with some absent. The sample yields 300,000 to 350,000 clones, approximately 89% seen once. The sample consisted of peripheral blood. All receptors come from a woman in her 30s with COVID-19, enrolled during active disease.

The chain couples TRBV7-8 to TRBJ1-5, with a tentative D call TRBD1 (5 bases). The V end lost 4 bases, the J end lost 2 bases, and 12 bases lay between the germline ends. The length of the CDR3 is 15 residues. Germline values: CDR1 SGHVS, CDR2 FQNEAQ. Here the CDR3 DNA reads TGTGCCAGCAGCTATTCCAGACAGCGCAATCAGCCCCAGCATTTT. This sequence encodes CASSYSRQRNQPQHF.

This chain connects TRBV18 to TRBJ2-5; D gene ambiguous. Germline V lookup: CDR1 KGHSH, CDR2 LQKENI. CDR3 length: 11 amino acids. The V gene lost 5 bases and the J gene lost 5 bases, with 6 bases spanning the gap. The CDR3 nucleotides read TGTGCCAGCTCAATCTCGGAGACCCAGTACTTC. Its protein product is CASSISETQYF.

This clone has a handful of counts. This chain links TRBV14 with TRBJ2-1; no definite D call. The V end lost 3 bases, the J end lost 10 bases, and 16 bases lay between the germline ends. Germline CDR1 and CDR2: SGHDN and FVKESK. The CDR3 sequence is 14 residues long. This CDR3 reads CASSQLETVWEQFF. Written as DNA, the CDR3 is TGTGCCAGCAGCCAGCTCGAGACTGTGTGGGAGCAGTTCTTC.

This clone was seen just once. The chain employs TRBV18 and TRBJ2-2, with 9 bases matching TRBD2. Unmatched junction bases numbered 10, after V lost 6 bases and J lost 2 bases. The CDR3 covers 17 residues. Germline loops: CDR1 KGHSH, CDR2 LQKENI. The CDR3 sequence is CASSEDIAGANTGELFF. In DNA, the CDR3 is TGTGCCAGCTCGGAAGACATAGCGGGGGCCAACACCGGGGAGCTGTTTTTT.

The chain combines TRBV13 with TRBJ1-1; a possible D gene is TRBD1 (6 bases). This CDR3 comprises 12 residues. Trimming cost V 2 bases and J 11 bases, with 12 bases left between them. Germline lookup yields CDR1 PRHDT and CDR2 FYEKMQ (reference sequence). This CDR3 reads CASSLRGAGAFF. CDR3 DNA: TGTGCCAGCAGCTTACGGGGGGCAGGGGCTTTCTTT.

CDR3: CASSQRGGPYTGELFF. The CDR3 DNA sequence: TGCGCCAGCAGCCAGAGGGGGGGGCCTTACACCGGGGAGCTGTTTTTT. The chain couples TRBV4-1 to TRBJ2-2; maybe TRBD2 (7 bases). The germline V and J ends were trimmed by 3 bases and 3 bases, with 14 bases remaining between them. This CDR3 contains 16 residues. The germline gives CDR1 MGHRA, CDR2 YSYEKL.

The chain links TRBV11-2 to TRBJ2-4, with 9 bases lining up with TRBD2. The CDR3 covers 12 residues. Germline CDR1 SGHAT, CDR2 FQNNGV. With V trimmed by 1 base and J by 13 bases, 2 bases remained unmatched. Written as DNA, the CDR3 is TGTGCCAGCAGCTTAGTAGCGGGGGAGCAGTACTTC. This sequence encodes CASSLVAGEQYF.